The subject of this entry is one TCR beta chain. The data are from a study of blood T cell repertoires in COVID-19. Background on the study: The analysed material was cDNA or gDNA that came from T cells, B-cell-depleted T cells, or PBMCs.

Under the authors' procedure: Amplifying reference gene primers gave estimates of nucleated cell counts. Profiling relied on immunoSEQ multiplex PCR, and the TCRdb table lists in-frame clones only, not all of them. V and J calls and clone size are as listed in that table; D and trimming were resolved from the DNA. The sample shows tens of thousands of clones, 91% of them seen only once. CDR3 length: 14 amino acids. The sequence derives from a human donor in a cohort sampled during active COVID-19. Sequencing was carried out using peripheral blood. J is TRBJ1-4 and V is TRBV12-2. TRBV12-2 is classified as a pseudogene. CDR3 nucleotide sequence: TGTGCAAGTCGCTTGCGGGGGAGCTGGGAAAAACTGTTTTTT. It encodes CASRLRGSWEKLFF.